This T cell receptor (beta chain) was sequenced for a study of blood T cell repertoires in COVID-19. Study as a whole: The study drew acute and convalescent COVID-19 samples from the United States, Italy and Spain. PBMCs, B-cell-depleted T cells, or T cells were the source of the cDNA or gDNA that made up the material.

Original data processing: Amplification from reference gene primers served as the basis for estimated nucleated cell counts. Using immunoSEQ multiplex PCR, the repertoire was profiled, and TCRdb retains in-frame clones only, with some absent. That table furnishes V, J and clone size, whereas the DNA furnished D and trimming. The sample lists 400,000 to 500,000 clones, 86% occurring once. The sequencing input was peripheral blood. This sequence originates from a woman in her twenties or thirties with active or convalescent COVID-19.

CDR3 nucleotides: TGTGCCACCAGCCCTAGGACACCGTTTTTTAGCAATCAGCCCCAGCATTTT. Protein product: CATSPRTPFFSNQPQHF. This chain links TRBV15 with TRBJ1-5; the D gene is possibly TRBD1 (5 bases). CDR1 and CDR2 (germline): LNHNV, YYDKDF (reference sequence). The ends were cut back, 5 bases at V and 0 bases at J, with 17 bases in the middle. This CDR3 spans 17 amino acids.